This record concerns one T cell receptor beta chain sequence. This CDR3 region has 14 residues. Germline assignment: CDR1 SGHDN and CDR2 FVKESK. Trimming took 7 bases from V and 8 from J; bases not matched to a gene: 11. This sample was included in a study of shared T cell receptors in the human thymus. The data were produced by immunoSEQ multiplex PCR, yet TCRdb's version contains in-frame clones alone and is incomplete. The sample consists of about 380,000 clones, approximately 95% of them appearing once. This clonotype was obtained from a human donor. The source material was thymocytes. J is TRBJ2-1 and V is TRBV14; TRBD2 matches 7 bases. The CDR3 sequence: CASTLTGGGDEQFF. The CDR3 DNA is TGTGCCAGCACCCTAACGGGGGGAGGGGATGAGCAGTTCTTC.